The 3 T cell receptor beta chains listed next were all sequenced from one sample in a study of vaccination effects on CD4 cells after COVID-19 (dated by TCRdb to 2021 to 2024). To identify antigen-specific CD4+ T cell clonotypes by their expansion, the ViraFEST assay first stimulated PBMC with viral peptide pools and then applied TCR sequencing. After approximately eleven days of culture, CD4+ T cells were isolated with the EasySep CD4+ T cell isolation kit. Each participant got two doses of an mRNA SARS-CoV-2 vaccine, either BNT162b2 or mRNA-1273. The library was produced with the immunoSEQ multiplex PCR assay. TCRdb took this table from immuneACCESS and kept in-frame rearrangements with V and J called. Such tables lack part of the clones; where checked against another copy, unresolved V genes explain under half of the gap, and the rest is unexplained. Here the sample has about 24,000 clones; about 70% occur a single time. About 8.3% of the sample is held by the ten biggest clonotypes.

Their cognate antigens are unknown. The specimen was CD4+ T cells from PBMCs cultured with SARS-CoV-2 spike peptides, collected after COVID-19 vaccination. The meaning of the sample's cell subset or site label: SARS-CoV-2 spike overlapping peptide pool stimulation. Receptors were obtained from a human donor who received a COVID-19 vaccine.

V gene TRBV18 combines with J gene TRBJ2-6; D not resolved. V was clipped by 3 bases and J by 0 bases, with 6 bases between them. The CDR3 runs to 15 residues. Germline CDR1 KGHSH, CDR2 LQKENI. The CDR3 DNA sequence: TGTGCCAGCTCACCGCAGGTCTCTGGGGCCAACGTCCTGACTTTC. Translation gives CASSPQVSGANVLTF.

V and J are TRBV7-6 and TRBJ2-4, with TRBD1 identical over 8 bases. Per the germline V gene, CDR1 is SGHVS and CDR2 is FNYEAQ. V gave up 4 bases and J gave up 5 bases; unmatched junction bases: 10. This CDR3 is built from 16 residues. CDR3 DNA: TGTGCCAGCAGCTCCCCTCTGGGGGACAGGCAAAACATTCAGTACTTC. Its protein product is CASSSPLGDRQNIQYF.

This clone came up a few times. The chain is built from TRBV19 and TRBJ1-5, with D tentatively TRBD1 (6 bases). There are 13 residues in the CDR3. V lost 3 bases and J lost 9, with 12 bases in between. CDR1 and CDR2 (germline): LNHDA, SQIVND (reference sequence). The CDR3: CASSIQGKGPQHF. CDR3 sequence (DNA): TGTGCCAGTAGTATTCAGGGGAAGGGGCCCCAGCATTTT.